A selection of T cell receptor beta chains follows, all from one sample in a study of shared clonotypes between healthy human individuals. Produced via immunoSEQ multiplex PCR; TCRdb's table is partial and in-frame only. This table holds 1.5 million to 1.9 million clones, 95% to 99% found once. The source material was naive CD4+ T cells sorted from blood. Source of these receptors: a man younger than 45 in good health. Each CDR3 is given with its conserved first and last residue. Rows may omit the clone size; those that give it use once, few, many or a size class.

clone_size j_call v_call cdr3_aa
- TRBJ1-4 TRBV7-9 CASSPRGATNEKLFF
- TRBJ2-7 TRBV15 CATSSHSYEQYF
- TRBJ1-2 TRBV11-2 CASSAVTGEYGYTF
- TRBJ2-2 TRBV9 CATNPQGVAGELFF
- TRBJ1-5 TRBV7-8 CASSLGGHQPQHF
- TRBJ2-5 TRBV28 CASSLWDNQGRETQYF
once TRBJ1-2 TRBV7-9 CASSLELDGGYTF
- TRBJ2-2 TRBV10-2 CASSESGLANTGELFF
- TRBJ1-2 TRBV6-5 CASSSPGHLAF
- TRBJ2-7 TRBV27 CAAAPFAGLYEQYF
- TRBJ1-2 TRBV28 CASSLVSGQGAGGYTF
- TRBJ2-5 TRBV2 CASMWRNQETQYF
- TRBJ1-4 TRBV4-3 CASSQENTEKLFF
- TRBJ2-1 TRBV9 CASSDVGGGTHEQFF
once TRBJ2-7 TRBV15 CATSREGTGTYEQYF
- TRBJ2-6 TRBV5-1 CASSLTGSGANVLTF
- TRBJ2-1 TRBV7-6 CASSGGLSSYNEQFF
- TRBJ2-3 TRBV29-1 CSVRGGTDTQYF
- TRBJ2-5 TRBV18 CASSPGASRGQETQYF
- TRBJ2-1 TRBV4-3 CASSQFPSVAGGQDSYNEQFF
- TRBJ2-3 TRBV11-2 CASSPLVGSGGTTDTQYF
- TRBJ2-1 TRBV7-2 CASSSLGRNEQFF
- TRBJ2-7 TRBV7-2 CASSSDPVLYEQYF
- TRBJ2-3 TRBV18 CASSRTSGPTDTQYF
- TRBJ1-1 TRBV19 CASRYNGKGRNAEAFF
- TRBJ2-1 TRBV28 CASSPALSGRGQFF